This is a list of T cell receptor beta chains from one sample in a study of regulatory T cells in long-lasting Graves disease. TCRdb independently ran MiXCR on the multiplex PCR reads; one entry per CDR3 protein. The data show some 600,000 distinct CDR3 sequences, about 16% seen once. The sample also formed part of further work on T cells in Graves' hyperthyroidism and ophthalmopathy.

This sample comprised peripheral blood mononuclear cells (PBMCs), obtained at new diagnosis, from a patient treated with antithyroid drugs. All receptors come from a man between 18 and 35 years old with Graves disease. Both conserved end residues are part of each CDR3. The order of the fields is clone size, J gene, V gene, D gene, CDR3 DNA, CDR3 protein. A D gene is named only where the DNA matches it firmly. Where a row states a size, it is once, few, many or the class of an expanded clone; other rows omit it.

>many|TRBJ1-5|TRBV7-8|TRBD1
TGTGCCAGCAGCCCGCTGACAGGGGCAGGCAATCAGCCCCAGCATTTT
CASSPLTGAGNQPQHF
>many|TRBJ2-4|TRBV18|.
TGTGCCAGCTCACCACCCAGCTCTCCAGGGACCATTCAGTACTTC
CASSPPSSPGTIQYF
>many|TRBJ2-3|TRBV11-3|TRBD2
TGTGCCAGCAGCCCTGGGACTAGCCGAACAGATACGCAGTATTTT
CASSPGTSRTDTQYF
>.|TRBJ2-2|TRBV24-1|.
TGTGCCACCTCGGACATGGGCACCGCGAACACCGGGGAGCTGTTTTTT
CATSDMGTANTGELFF
>.|TRBJ2-6|TRBV20-1|.
TGCAGTGCCGAGGCATTGTCTATGAGCTCTGGGGCCAACGTCCTGACTTTC
CSAEALSMSSGANVLTF
>few|TRBJ2-7|TRBV13|TRBD2
TGTGCCAGCAGCTCGGTAAGACTAGCGGCAGTCTACGAGCAGTACTTC
CASSSVRLAAVYEQYF
>.|TRBJ2-7|TRBV4-1|.
TGCGCCAGCAGCCAAGACCCCGTCCAGGCCTCCTACGAGCAGTACTTC
CASSQDPVQASYEQYF
>.|TRBJ1-6|TRBV12-3/TRBV12-4|TRBD1
TGTGCCAGCAGGTGGACAGGGGTCCCCCTCCACTTT
CASRWTGVPLHF
>many|TRBJ2-3|TRBV11-2|.
TGTGCCAGCAGCTTACAACGCGGGACTGTGAGCACAGATACGCAGTATTTT
CASSLQRGTVSTDTQYF
>many|TRBJ2-5|TRBV29-1|.
TGCAGCGTTGATGGTCTCGGGACCCAAGAGACCCAGTACTTC
CSVDGLGTQETQYF
>.|TRBJ2-1|TRBV18|.
TGTGCCAGCTCACCACAAAACAGCGGTGAGCGGTTCTTC
CASSPQNSGERFF
>.|TRBJ2-3|TRBV4-1|TRBD2
TGCGCCAGCAGCCAAGTTACCGGACTAGCGTTAAGCACAGATACGCAGTATTTT
CASSQVTGLALSTDTQYF
>few|TRBJ1-3|TRBV2|.
TGTGCCAGCAGTGAGTTCTGGTACCCTGGAAACACCATATATTTT
CASSEFWYPGNTIYF
>many|TRBJ2-5|TRBV14|.
TGTGCCAGCAGCCAAGGAGGGAGCCGAGAGACCCAGTACTTC
CASSQGGSRETQYF
>.|TRBJ1-5|TRBV20-1|.
TGCAGTGCCCACAGTCCAGGGAATCAGCCCCAGCATTTT
CSAHSPGNQPQHF
>many|TRBJ1-1|TRBV24-1|.
TGTGCCACCAGTGGTCCTTCCGGGACGGGGAACACTGAAGCTTTCTTT
CATSGPSGTGNTEAFF
>.|TRBJ1-1|TRBV9|.
TGTGCCAGCAGCGTAACGGGGAGTCAGAGCACTGAAGCTCTCTTT
CASSVTGSQSTEALF
>.|TRBJ1-1|TRBV4-1|TRBD1
TGCGCCAGCAGCCCCCGGACAGGGCAACTGAACACTGAAGCTTTCTTT
CASSPRTGQLNTEAFF
>few|TRBJ1-5|TRBV30|.
TGTGCCTGGAGTGCACTCGGGGGGGGCGGCCAGCCCCAGCATTTT
CAWSALGGGGQPQHF
>.|TRBJ1-1|TRBV6-9|.
TGTGCCAGCAGTTACGATCATACAGGTTTGGAAGCTTTCTTT
CASSYDHTGLEAFF
>many|TRBJ2-1|TRBV6-1|TRBD1
TGTGCCAGCAGTACCTCGGACAGGGGGAACAATGAGCAGTTCTTC
CASSTSDRGNNEQFF
>many|TRBJ1-4|TRBV30|.
TGTGCCTGTCAGGGAGTTGCTAATGAAAAACTGTTTTTT
CACQGVANEKLFF
>few|TRBJ2-3|TRBV9|.
TGTGCCAGCAGCGATCCTAGGAGAAGCACAGATACGCAGTATTTT
CASSDPRRSTDTQYF
>many|TRBJ2-4|TRBV2|TRBD2
TGTGCCAGCAGTGCACTAGCGGGAGATCACGGGGACATTCAGTACTTC
CASSALAGDHGDIQYF